This T cell receptor beta chain was identified in a study of T cells in lung cancer brain metastases. The germline gives CDR1 KGHSH, CDR2 LQKENI. This CDR3 spans 14 amino acids. Trimming removed 3 bases at V and 2 bases at J, with 10 bases between. TCRdb keeps only in-frame clones here, not all; method: immunoSEQ multiplex PCR. The sample includes about 2,500 clones, around nine tenths of them seen just once. The TCR was taken from a man between 70 and 80 years old with non-small cell lung cancer that had spread to the brain. The rearrangement links TRBV18 to TRBJ1-2; D is unresolved. Source material: tumor tissue from a brain metastasis. CDR3 residues: CASSPSAGNYGYTF. CDR3 bases: TGTGCCAGCTCACCTTCGGCAGGAAACTATGGCTACACCTTC.